This is a list of T cell receptor beta chains from one sample in a study of shared clonotypes between healthy human individuals. Method: immunoSEQ multiplex PCR; TCRdb's copy keeps in-frame clones and lacks some. This table has around 510,000 clones, roughly 95% appearing once. Sequencing input: naive CD4+ T cells sorted from blood. These receptors all stem from a woman aged 25-40 years in good health. The CDR3 runs from the conserved cysteine through the conserved F or W. The D gene is left open where the match is weak. Clone size is shown for a subset of rows, as once, few, many or a class of expanded clone.

j_call | clone_size | v_call | d_call | cdr3_nt | cdr3_aa
TRBJ2-5 | NA | TRBV2 | NA | TGTGCCAGCGGCGGGACACGTGAGACCCAGTACTTC | CASGGTRETQYF
TRBJ1-3 | NA | TRBV5-5 | NA | TGTGCCAGCAGCTTGCGATACCAGGGGCAAAGAAACACCATATATTTT | CASSLRYQGQRNTIYF
TRBJ2-7 | NA | TRBV6-1 | NA | TGTGCCAGCAGGTACAGCCTTACCTACGAGCAGTACTTC | CASRYSLTYEQYF
TRBJ1-4 | NA | TRBV30 | NA | TGTGCCTGGAGTGTCCAGTATAATGAAAAACTGTTTTTT | CAWSVQYNEKLFF
TRBJ2-2 | NA | TRBV29-1 | NA | TGCAGCGTTCGTACCGGGGAGCTGTTTTTT | CSVRTGELFF
TRBJ1-3 | once | TRBV2 | TRBD1 | TGTGCCAGCAGGACGACAGGGGTGGTCGGAAACACCATATATTTT | CASRTTGVVGNTIYF
TRBJ2-3 | NA | TRBV10-3 | NA | TGTGCCATCAGTGAGGATAAAAGGTTCACAGATACGCAGTATTTT | CAISEDKRFTDTQYF
TRBJ2-5 | NA | TRBV11-3 | NA | TGTGCCAGCAGCCAACGACAGTCGGTGACCCAGTACTTC | CASSQRQSVTQYF
TRBJ2-6 | NA | TRBV19 | NA | TGTGCCAGTACGGAGAGGGCTGGGGCCAACGTCCTGACTTTC | CASTERAGANVLTF
TRBJ2-5 | NA | TRBV18 | NA | TGTGCCAGCTCACCTGTAGCGTTGGGAGAGACCCAGTACTTC | CASSPVALGETQYF